These T cell receptor beta chains were read from a single sample in a study of T cell clonotyping in hematopoietic cell transplantation. TCRdb's copy holds only in-frame clones and misses some; the assay was immunoSEQ multiplex PCR. Of more than 5,000 clones listed, about a third are singletons. Source: peripheral blood mononuclear cells, taken 30 days after allogeneic stem cell transplant. The receptors here all came from a female patient aged 50-59 years who had an allogeneic stem cell transplant from an unrelated donor, so the T cells may come from the graft donor. Some clones in this sample may be carry-over from other donors' samples. The CDR3 runs from the conserved cysteine through the conserved F or W. The D gene is left open where the match is weak.

CDR3 length,V gene,J gene,D gene,CDR3 protein
15,TRBV25-1,TRBJ2-1,-,CASSPGIGRDNEQFF
13,TRBV29-1,TRBJ1-2,-,CSALLGDYYGYTF
14,TRBV30,TRBJ1-5,-,CAWREAWGNQPQHF
12,TRBV2,TRBJ2-1,TRBD2,CASSDGEGGEFF
13,TRBV6-5,TRBJ1-1,TRBD1,CASSYRRGRSAFF
12,TRBV30,TRBJ2-2,-,CAWSEVAGELFF
15,TRBV6-1,TRBJ1-2,-,CASRQRFDRFLGYTF
13,TRBV25-1,TRBJ1-4,-,CASSESGNEKLFF
11,TRBV30,TRBJ1-1,-,CAWGPGEEAFF
12,TRBV11-1,TRBJ2-5,-,CASSLTEETQYF
11,TRBV20-1,TRBJ1-5,-,CSARDSTAQHF
12,TRBV30,TRBJ1-5,-,CAWSINHQPQHF
15,TRBV7-2,TRBJ2-7,-,CASSSPARFSYEQYF
14,TRBV6-6,TRBJ1-4,TRBD1,CASSGDRGVEKLFF
10,TRBV29-1,TRBJ1-2,-,CSAEGSGYTF
12,TRBV6-6,TRBJ2-1,-,CASSFRGNEQFF
13,TRBV30,TRBJ1-2,TRBD1,CAWIPDRGYGYTF
10,TRBV29-1,TRBJ2-5,-,CSVRQETQYF
14,TRBV30,TRBJ1-1,-,CAWRKHTMNTEAFF
13,TRBV30,TRBJ1-2,-,CAWSEVSAYGYTF
13,TRBV29-1,TRBJ2-3,TRBD2,CSVLLAGTDTQYF
15,TRBV6-5,TRBJ2-7,TRBD2,CASNPSGRAVYEQYF
15,TRBV5-4,TRBJ1-2,-,CASSLPTAGNYGYTF
14,TRBV30,TRBJ1-5,TRBD1,CAWSVQGGGQPQHF
13,TRBV11-3,TRBJ2-7,TRBD2,CASRASGSDEQYF
13,TRBV29-1,TRBJ1-1,TRBD1,CSSRQGMNTEAFF
16,TRBV30,TRBJ2-3,TRBD2,CAWRELAGSLADTQYF
13,TRBV30,TRBJ1-1,-,CAWSTGQNTEAFF
13,TRBV2,TRBJ1-1,-,CASSVLRNTEAFF
13,TRBV25-1,TRBJ1-1,TRBD1,CASSATGGPEAFF
15,TRBV6-1,TRBJ1-2,-,CASSERGKEAYGYTF